This section outlines one TCR beta chain sequence together with its context. The antigen is unknown. The sample originates from a study of CD8+ T cells in alopecia areata. Whole-study results and caveats: Across lesional scalp, and particularly alopecia totalis/universalis, clonality surpassed that of normal scalp. Normal skin's resident alphabeta T cells are sequenced alongside lesional scalp T cells. Researchers reported that TCR sharing among patients proved less clear than in mice, possibly HLA-linked.

It was from PBMCs that CD4+ and CD8+ T cells were sorted. Extracted RNA was reverse transcribed into cDNA, the sequencing template. The repertoire was sequenced with immunoSEQ multiplex PCR; TCRdb's copy has only in-frame clones and lacks some. The sample lists 150,000 or so clones; 55% to 65% were seen once. The sequencing sample was made of CD4+ T cells sorted from blood. This clonotype originated in a human donor in good health.

Written as DNA, the CDR3 is TGCAGCGTGGGTGAGGATGGTGAGCAGTTCTTC. Protein product: CSVGEDGEQFF. The chain recombines TRBV29-1 with TRBJ2-1; D unclear. Germline CDR1 is SQVTM and CDR2 is ANQGSEA. V dropped 6 bases and J dropped 9 bases, with 12 bases sitting between them. The CDR3 loop spans 11 amino acids.